Below are 24 T cell receptor beta chains sequenced from a single sample in a study of monozygotic twins with inflammatory bowel disease. TCRdb reprocessed the 5' RACE reads and keeps a single row for each CDR3 protein, giving no DNA. The sample data list more than 75,000 distinct CDR3 sequences. Sample: blood. These receptors originate from a human donor with ulcerative colitis or Crohn's disease, or a healthy co-twin of an affected twin (not recorded which).

The CDR3 sequence: CASSPIFYPNTEAFF. The chain employs TRBV7-2 and TRBJ1-1. This CDR3 contains 15 residues. Germline CDR1 and CDR2: SGHTA and FQGNSA.

This chain links TRBV27 with TRBJ2-2; TCRdb's D gene call, TRBD2, goes unchecked for lack of DNA. Germline CDR1 and CDR2: MNHEY and SMNVEV (reference sequence). This CDR3 has 17 amino acids. The CDR3 sequence is CASSRSSGGVRTGELFF.

The chain is built from TRBV18 and TRBJ1-4. In germline, CDR1 is KGHSH, CDR2 LQKENI. This CDR3 is 15 amino acids long. This CDR3 is CASSPGRWRDEKLFF.

J is TRBJ2-7 and V is TRBV5-1; TCRdb calls TRBD1, which cannot be checked without DNA. CDR3 size: 13 residues. CDR1 and CDR2 from the germline V gene are SGHRS and YFSETQ. CDR3 sequence reads: CASSETGGLVQYF.

V is TRBV7-7 and J is TRBJ2-7; TCRdb's D call, TRBD1, is unchecked because there is no DNA. Germline V gene sequence: CDR1 SSHAT, CDR2 FNYEAQ (reference sequence). This CDR3 is 14 amino acids long. The CDR3 loop is CASSPGQGPYEQYF.

The chain is built from TRBV11-2 and TRBJ1-1. The CDR3 sequence is 14 residues long. CDR1 is SGHAT, CDR2 FQNNGV, per germline. CDR3 protein: CASSLDPGTTEAFF.

The chain is built from TRBV5-4 and TRBJ2-6. Germline V lookup: CDR1 SGHNT, CDR2 YYREEE (reference sequence). CDR3 size: 16 residues. Here the CDR3 reads CASSFAQGSGANVLTF. Combining the CDR3 with reference TRBV5-4 and TRBJ2-6 gives the whole variable domain ETGVTQSPTHLIKTRGQQVTLRCSSQSGHNTVSWYQQALGQGPQFIFQYYREEENGRGNFPPRFSGLQFPNYSSELNVNALELDDSALYLCASSFAQGSGANVLTFGAGSRLTVL.

This chain connects TRBV29-1 to TRBJ2-6; no DNA is available, so the TRBD1 call from TCRdb remains unchecked. Germline values: CDR1 SQVTM, CDR2 ANQGSEA. This CDR3 spans 14 amino acids. The CDR3: CSVAGPSGANVLTF.

The rearrangement uses TRBV29-1 and TRBJ1-1. CDR1 and CDR2 (germline): SQVTM, ANQGSEA. The CDR3 covers 12 residues. CDR3 sequence reads: CSVEGQNTEAFF.

The chain carries TRBV5-4 and TRBJ1-6. The CDR3 extends over 19 amino acids. The germline gives CDR1 SGHNT, CDR2 YYREEE (reference sequence). The CDR3 spells CASSLGQGPSLNYNSPLHF.

This chain connects TRBV20-1 to TRBJ1-2. The CDR3 spans 13 residues. Germline V gene data show CDR1 as DFQATT and CDR2 as SNEGSKA (reference sequence). CDR3 protein: CSAGPPDAYGYTF.

J is TRBJ1-2 and V is TRBV2. The CDR3 consists of 13 residues. CDR1 and CDR2 (germline): SNHLY, FYNNEI. CDR3 sequence reads: CASSQGEDYGYTF. Complete variable domain (other parts from reference TRBV2 and TRBJ1-2): EPEVTQTPSHQVTQMGQEVILRCVPISNHLYFYWYRQILGQKVEFLVSFYNNEISEKSEIFDDQFSVERPDGSNFTLKIRSTKLEDSAMYFCASSQGEDYGYTFGSGTRLTVV.

This chain uses TRBV5-1 with TRBJ2-2; the D gene TCRdb calls, TRBD1, cannot be checked with no DNA. This CDR3 spans 17 amino acids. Germline CDR1 SGHRS, CDR2 YFSETQ. The CDR3 sequence is CASSLVSGQPNTGELFF.

The chain links TRBV19 to TRBJ1-5. Germline assignment: CDR1 LNHDA and CDR2 SQIVND (reference sequence). CDR3 length equals 11 residues. CDR3 sequence: CASSGFQPQHF.

The rearrangement joins TRBV6-1 to TRBJ2-1. Germline loops: CDR1 MNHNS, CDR2 SASEGT. The CDR3 totals 14 residues. CDR3 residues: CASRSGGNYNEQFF.

The CDR3 protein is CASSLAMGSGANVLTF. The chain uses TRBV7-9 and TRBJ2-6. The length of the CDR3 is 16 residues. Germline CDR1 and CDR2: SEHNR and FQNEAQ (reference sequence).

The V call is TRBV12-3 or TRBV12-4, the J call TRBJ2-7; TCRdb indicates TRBD2, and absent DNA this call remains unverified. CDR3 length equals 14 residues. This CDR3 reads CASSPMTGSGDPYF.

This chain links TRBV3-1 with TRBJ1-3. CDR3 length equals 14 residues. Germline V gene data show CDR1 as LGHDT and CDR2 as YNNKEL (reference sequence). CDR3 protein: CASSQDFSGNTIYF.

The J gene is TRBJ2-1, the V gene TRBV18. This CDR3 is built from 14 residues. Looked up from germline, CDR1 is KGHSH and CDR2 is LQKENI. CDR3 loop: CASSPPRPHNEQFF.

This chain joins TRBV5-1 and TRBJ2-3. The CDR3 consists of 14 residues. CDR1 and CDR2 (germline): SGHRS, YFSETQ. The CDR3 sequence is CASSWNRDTDTQYF. The whole variable domain, filled in from reference TRBV5-1 and TRBJ2-3, reads KAGVTQTPRYLIKTRGQQVTLSCSPISGHRSVSWYQQTPGQGLQFLFEYFSETQRNKGNFPGRFSGRQFSNSRSEMNVSTLELGDSALYLCASSWNRDTDTQYFGPGTRLTVL.

The chain is built from TRBV6-5 and TRBJ1-2; TCRdb indicates TRBD1, and absent DNA this call remains unverified. The CDR3 runs to 13 residues. CDR1 and CDR2 from the germline V gene are MNHEY and SVGAGI. This chain's CDR3 is CASSPTGVYGYTF.

This sequence joins TRBV6-1 and TRBJ1-5; the D call from TCRdb, TRBD1, cannot be confirmed without DNA. CDR1 is MNHNS, CDR2 SASEGT, per germline. CDR3 length: 14 residues. The CDR3 protein is CASRKDRGQQPQHF.

This chain connects TRBV29-1 to TRBJ1-2; TCRdb outputs TRBD1, but without DNA this stays unchecked. The CDR3 is 13 amino acids. The germline CDR1 and CDR2 sequences are SQVTM and ANQGSEA. The CDR3 region is CSVMAGYDYGYTF.

The V gene is TRBV9, the J gene TRBJ2-5; TCRdb picks TRBD2, but there is no DNA to check that call. This CDR3 region has 17 residues. CDR1 and CDR2 from the germline V gene are SGDLS and YYNGEE. This CDR3 is CASSVEGWAAGGETQYF.